This TCR beta chain was documented in a study of control samples from healthy donors and cancer patients. There are 14 residues in the CDR3. The ends were cut back, 2 bases at V and 6 bases at J, with 11 bases in the middle. Germline V gene data show CDR1 as GTSNPN and CDR2 as SVGIG (reference sequence). Assay: immunoSEQ multiplex PCR; the TCRdb copy retains only in-frame clones and omits some. The table includes over 150,000 clones, roughly 95% detected once. The receptor was isolated from a woman aged 25 to 39 in good health. V gene TRBV30 combines with J gene TRBJ1-6, with TRBD1 as a possible D gene (5 bases). Input material: blood. The CDR3 loop reads CAWSPDSLNSPLHF. CDR3 DNA sequence: TGTGCCTGGAGTCCCGACAGCCTTAATTCACCCCTCCACTTT.